The clone carrying this T cell receptor beta chain occurred many times. This entry comes from a study of T cells in Graves' hyperthyroidism and ophthalmopathy. V lost 5 bases to trimming and J lost 2 bases, with 15 bases between them. This CDR3 comprises 15 residues. The germline gives CDR1 PRHDT, CDR2 FYEKMQ (reference sequence). Amplification yielded TCR beta CDR3 regions, with RNA transcripts as the source. Using the HTBI primer set, a first-round RT-PCR was run on the TCR CDR3. TCRdb independently ran MiXCR on the multiplex PCR reads; one entry per CDR3 protein. The profile covers under 450,000 distinct CDR3 sequences, with about 18% appearing a single time and around a third taken by the ten largest.

This TCR was recovered from a woman in her thirties with Graves' hyperthyroidism that later progressed to Graves' ophthalmopathy. Material: blood. The chain links TRBV13 to TRBJ1-2; D is undetermined. The CDR3 protein is CASSVRSSRNYGYTF. Here the CDR3 DNA reads TGTGCCAGCAGCGTGCGGAGTAGCCGGAACTATGGCTACACCTTC. Filled out from reference TRBV13 and TRBJ1-2, the complete variable domain reads AAGVIQSPRHLIKEKRETATLKCYPIPRHDTVYWYQQGPGQDPQFLISFYEKMQSDKGSIPDRFSAQQFSDYHSELNMSSLELGDSALYFCASSVRSSRNYGYTFGSGTRLTVV.